The sample holds many counts of the clone carrying this T cell receptor beta chain. The source of the sample is a study of T cells after yellow fever vaccination. TCRdb reprocessed the 5' RACE reads via MiXCR and lists one record per CDR3 protein. The profile shows about 250,000 distinct CDR3 sequences, 3.6% of them singletons. V was trimmed by 5 bases and J by 11 bases, leaving 13 bases between them. Germline values: CDR1 SGHTA, CDR2 FQGNSA. The CDR3 sequence is 12 residues long. This TCR derives from a young man who received the YFV17D yellow fever vaccine. This sequence joins TRBV7-2 and TRBJ1-3; unclear D gene. The sequencing here drew on PBMCs, taken 15 days after the yellow fever booster vaccination. CDR3 DNA: TGTGCCAGCAGCACAAGGTTGAGCTCCATATATTTT. Its translation: CASSTRLSSIYF.